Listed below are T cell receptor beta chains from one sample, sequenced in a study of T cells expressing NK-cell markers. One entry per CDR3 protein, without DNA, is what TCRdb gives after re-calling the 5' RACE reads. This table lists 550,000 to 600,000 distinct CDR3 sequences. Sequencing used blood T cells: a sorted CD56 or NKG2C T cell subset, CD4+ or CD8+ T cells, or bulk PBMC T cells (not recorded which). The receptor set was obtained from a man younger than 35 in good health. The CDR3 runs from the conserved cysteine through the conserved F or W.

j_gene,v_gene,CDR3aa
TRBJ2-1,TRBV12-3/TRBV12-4,CASRPRTSGRSSYNEQFF
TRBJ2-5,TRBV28,CASSPRTGGGLETQYF
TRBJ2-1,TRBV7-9,CASSPSGNLYNEQFF
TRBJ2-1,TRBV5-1,CASMLIAGVDEQFF
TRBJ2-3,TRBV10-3,CAISETGVGTDTQYF
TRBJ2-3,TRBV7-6,CASSRQRLGADTQYF
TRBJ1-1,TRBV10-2,CASSDRPHEAFF
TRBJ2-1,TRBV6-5,CASSYAGGPRNEQFF
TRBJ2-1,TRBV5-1,CASSLGAGRVYNEQFF
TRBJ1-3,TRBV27,CASSSSTALAGNTIYF
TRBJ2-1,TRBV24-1,CAVGQGADEQFF